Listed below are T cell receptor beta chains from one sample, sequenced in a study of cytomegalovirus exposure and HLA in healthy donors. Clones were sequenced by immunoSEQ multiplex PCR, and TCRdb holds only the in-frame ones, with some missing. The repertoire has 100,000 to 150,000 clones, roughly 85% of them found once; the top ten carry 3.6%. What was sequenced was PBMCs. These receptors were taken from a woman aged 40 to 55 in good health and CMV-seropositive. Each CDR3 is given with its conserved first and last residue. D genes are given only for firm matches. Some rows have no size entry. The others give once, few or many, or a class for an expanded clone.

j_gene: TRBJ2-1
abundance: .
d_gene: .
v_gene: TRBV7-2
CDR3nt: TGTGCCAGCAGCTTGTGGGGGCGGGAGAGCGATGAGCAGTTCTTC
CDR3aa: CASSLWGRESDEQFF

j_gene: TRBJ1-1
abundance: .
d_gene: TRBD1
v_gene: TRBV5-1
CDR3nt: TGCGCCAGCAGCTTGGCCGAGGGGTCAGGGGGCTATTACACTGAAGCTTTCTTT
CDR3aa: CASSLAEGSGGYYTEAFF

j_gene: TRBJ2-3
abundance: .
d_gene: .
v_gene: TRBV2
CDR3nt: TGTGCCAGCAGTGGACCGGGACATAGCACAGATACGCAGTATTTT
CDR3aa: CASSGPGHSTDTQYF

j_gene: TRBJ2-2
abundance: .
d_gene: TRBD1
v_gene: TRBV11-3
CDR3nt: TGTGCCAGCAGCCCCGGACAGGGGGCTGGGGAAACCGGGGAGCTGTTTTTT
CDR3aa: CASSPGQGAGETGELFF

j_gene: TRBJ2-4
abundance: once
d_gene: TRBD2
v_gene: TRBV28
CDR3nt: TGTGCCAGCAGTCAAATTCCGGGGCCCGGGAGGGGTCAGTACTTC
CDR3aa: CASSQIPGPGRGQYF

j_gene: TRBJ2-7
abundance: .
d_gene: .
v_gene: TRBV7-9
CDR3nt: TGTGCCAGCAGCTTAACGTCTAGCGACTACGAGCAGTACTTC
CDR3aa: CASSLTSSDYEQYF

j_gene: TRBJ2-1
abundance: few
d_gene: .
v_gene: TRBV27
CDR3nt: TGTGCCAGCAGTGTAAATTACAATGAGCAGTTCTTC
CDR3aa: CASSVNYNEQFF

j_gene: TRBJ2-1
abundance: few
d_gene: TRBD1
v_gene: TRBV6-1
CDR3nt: TGTGCCAGCAGTGGATCTCGGGACAGGCCATACAATGAGCAGTTCTTC
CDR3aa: CASSGSRDRPYNEQFF

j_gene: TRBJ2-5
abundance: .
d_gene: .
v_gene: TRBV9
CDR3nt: TGTGCCAGCAGCGTAGAAAGGGGTGTGGGGACCCAGTACTTC
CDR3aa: CASSVERGVGTQYF

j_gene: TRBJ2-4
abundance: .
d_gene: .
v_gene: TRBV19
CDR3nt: TGTGCTACTCGAGGGTTAGCCAAAAACATTCAGTACTTC
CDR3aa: CATRGLAKNIQYF

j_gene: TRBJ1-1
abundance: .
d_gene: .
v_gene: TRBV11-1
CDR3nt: TGTGCCAGCAGGACAACACAGGGCCAAGCTTTCTTT
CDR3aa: CASRTTQGQAFF

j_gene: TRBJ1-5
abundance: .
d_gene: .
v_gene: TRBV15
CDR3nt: TGTGCCACCAACCCTGGGGGGGGCTTAGAAGGCAATCAGCCCCAGCATTTT
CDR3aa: CATNPGGGLEGNQPQHF

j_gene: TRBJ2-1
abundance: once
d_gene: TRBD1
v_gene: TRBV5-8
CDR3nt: TGTGCCAGCAGCTTTGCAGGACAGGGGGATGTTGAGCAGTTCTTC
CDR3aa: CASSFAGQGDVEQFF

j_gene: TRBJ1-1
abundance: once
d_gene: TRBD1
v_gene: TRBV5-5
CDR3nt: TGTGCCAGCAGGGACACAGGGGCCACTGAAGCTTTCTTT
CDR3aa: CASRDTGATEAFF

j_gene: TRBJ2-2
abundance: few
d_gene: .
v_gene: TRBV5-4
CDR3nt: TGTGCCAGCAGCTTGGGTCCCTACACCGGGGAGCTGTTTTTT
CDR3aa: CASSLGPYTGELFF

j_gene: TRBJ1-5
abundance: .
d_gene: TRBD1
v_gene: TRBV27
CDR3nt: TGTGCCAGCAGCTGGAGGACAGGGCTATATAGCAATCAGCCCCAGCATTTT
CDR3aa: CASSWRTGLYSNQPQHF

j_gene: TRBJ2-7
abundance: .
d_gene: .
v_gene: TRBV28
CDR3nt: TGTGCCAGCAGAACTGACACCCGGTACGAGCAGTACTTC
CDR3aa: CASRTDTRYEQYF

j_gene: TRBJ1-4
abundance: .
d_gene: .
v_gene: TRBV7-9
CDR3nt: TGTGCCAGCAGCCGACGGGAGGGGGGTGAAAAACTGTTTTTT
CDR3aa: CASSRREGGEKLFF

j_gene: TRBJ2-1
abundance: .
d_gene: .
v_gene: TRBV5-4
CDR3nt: TGTGCCAGCAGCCTGGGAGGTAGCGGCTCCTACAATGAGCAGTTCTTC
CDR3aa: CASSLGGSGSYNEQFF

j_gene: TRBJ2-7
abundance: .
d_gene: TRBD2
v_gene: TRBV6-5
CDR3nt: TGTGCCAGCAGTTCAGGACTAGCGGGAGCCTACGAGCAGTACTTC
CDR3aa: CASSSGLAGAYEQYF

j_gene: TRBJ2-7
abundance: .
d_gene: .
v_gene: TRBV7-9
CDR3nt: TGTGCCAGCAGCTTAGCAGCCCCCTACGAGCAGTACTTC
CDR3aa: CASSLAAPYEQYF

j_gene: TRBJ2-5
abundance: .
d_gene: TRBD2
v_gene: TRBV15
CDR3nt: TGTGCCACCAGCACTGAGGAGTGGGGACTAGCGGGAACGGATAGGGAGACCCAGTACTTC
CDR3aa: CATSTEEWGLAGTDRETQYF

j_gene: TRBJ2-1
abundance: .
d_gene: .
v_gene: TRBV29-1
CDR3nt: TGCAGCGTTGAACCTGACAGATCCTACAATGAGCAGTTCTTC
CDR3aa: CSVEPDRSYNEQFF

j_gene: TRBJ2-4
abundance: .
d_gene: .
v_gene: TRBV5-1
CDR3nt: TGCGCCAGCAGCTCCACGGATGGCGGGGACATTCAGTACTTC
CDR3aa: CASSSTDGGDIQYF

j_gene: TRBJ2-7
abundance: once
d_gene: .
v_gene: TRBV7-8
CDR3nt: TGTGCCAGCAGCCCAAGTGCCTACGAGCAGTACTTC
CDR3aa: CASSPSAYEQYF

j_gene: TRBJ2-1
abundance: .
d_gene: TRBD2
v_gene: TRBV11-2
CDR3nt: TGTGCCAGCAGCTCAACTAGCGGGAACTCCTACAATGAGCAGTTCTTC
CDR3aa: CASSSTSGNSYNEQFF

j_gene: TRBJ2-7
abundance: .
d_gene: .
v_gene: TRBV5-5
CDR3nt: TGTGCCAGCAGATCCGTTCCGGGTGTCGACGAGCAGTACTTC
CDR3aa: CASRSVPGVDEQYF

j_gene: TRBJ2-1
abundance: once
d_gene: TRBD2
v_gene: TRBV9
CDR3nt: TGTGCCAGCAGCGGCTGGGGACTAGCGGTTTACAATGAGCAGTTCTTC
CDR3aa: CASSGWGLAVYNEQFF

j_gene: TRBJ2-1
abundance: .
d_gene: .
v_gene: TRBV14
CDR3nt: TGTGCCAGCAGCCTCGAGGGCCACAATGAGCAGTTCTTC
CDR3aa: CASSLEGHNEQFF

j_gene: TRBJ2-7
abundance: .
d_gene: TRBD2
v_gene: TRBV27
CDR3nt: TGTGCCAGCAGTCAGTTCATAGCGGGCGAGCAGTACTTC
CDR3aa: CASSQFIAGEQYF

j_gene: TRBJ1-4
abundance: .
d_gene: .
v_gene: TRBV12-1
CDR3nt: TGTGCCAGCAGCTTTAGGGACAGGGGGTTGGTAACTAATGAAAAACTGTTTTTT
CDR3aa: CASSFRDRGLVTNEKLFF

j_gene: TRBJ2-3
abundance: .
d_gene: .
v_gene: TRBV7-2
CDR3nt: TGTGCCAGCAGCTTAGTGCCCGGGGTTGGCACAGATACGCAGTATTTT
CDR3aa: CASSLVPGVGTDTQYF

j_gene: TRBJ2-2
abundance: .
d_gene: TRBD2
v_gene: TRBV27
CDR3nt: TGTGCCAGCAGTTTATCCCCCCCGGGACTAGCGGGAGTGCACGGGGAGCTGTTTTTT
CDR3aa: CASSLSPPGLAGVHGELFF

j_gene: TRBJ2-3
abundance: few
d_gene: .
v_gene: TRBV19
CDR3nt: TGTGCCAGTAGTATAACTGCAGATACGCAGTATTTT
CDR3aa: CASSITADTQYF

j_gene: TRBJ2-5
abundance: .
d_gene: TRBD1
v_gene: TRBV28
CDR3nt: TGTGCCAGCAGTTTTCAGACAGGGGTGGCCCAGTACTTC
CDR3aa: CASSFQTGVAQYF